These 18 T cell receptor beta chains share one sample of origin, sequenced in a study of T cell responses to AZD1222 COVID-19 vaccine. Here immunoSEQ multiplex PCR was the method, and the copy in TCRdb shows in-frame clones only, minus some. Counted here are over 150,000 clones, 88% occurring once; the ten biggest clones make up around 3%. Sequenced here: peripheral blood, sampled on day 0 of AZD1222 vaccination. The receptors derive from an adult in good health.

The chain links TRBV7-8 to TRBJ1-2; D unresolved. Looked up from germline, CDR1 is SGHVS and CDR2 is FQNEAQ. The CDR3 sequence is 12 residues long. V lost 5 bases and J 7 bases, leaving 11 bases between the germline ends. The CDR3 protein is CASSPASGGYTF. CDR3 nucleotides: TGTGCCAGCAGCCCTGCCTCGGGTGGCTACACCTTC. Supplemented by reference TRBV7-8 and TRBJ1-2, the full variable domain reads GAGVSQSPRYKVAKRGQDVALRCDPISGHVSLFWYQQALGQGPEFLTYFQNEAQLDKSGLPSDRFFAERPEGSVSTLKIQRTQQEDSAVYLCASSPASGGYTFGSGTRLTVV.

V gene TRBV5-4 combines with J gene TRBJ1-1; 7 bases are a match to TRBD1. Germline assignment: CDR1 SGHNT and CDR2 YYREEE (reference sequence). The V segment lost 4 bases and the J segment 1 base; nucleotides outside the gene matches: 7. CDR3 length: 15 amino acids. This chain's CDR3 is CASSAAGGKNTEAFF. The CDR3 DNA is TGTGCCAGCAGCGCCGCAGGGGGGAAGAACACTGAAGCTTTCTTT.

The genes are TRBV7-3 and TRBJ2-3; 8 bases are a match to TRBD1. J was trimmed by 2 bases and V by 3 bases; bases with no gene match: 4. There are 15 residues in the CDR3. Germline CDR1 SGHTA, CDR2 FQGTGA. CDR3 bases: TGTGCCAGCAGCTTTCAGGGGGCCGTCACAGATACGCAGTATTTT. It is translated as CASSFQGAVTDTQYF.

The chain combines TRBV2 with TRBJ1-6, with D possibly being TRBD1 (6 bases). Germline-derived CDR1 and CDR2 are SNHLY and FYNNEI. The CDR3 sequence is 16 residues long. V lost 6 bases and J lost 8, with 20 bases in between. The CDR3 region has the DNA TGTGCCAGCAGGAAAGGGGGGGGGACTGGTCATTCACCCCTCCACTTT. Its protein is CASRKGGGTGHSPLHF. The full variable domain, its missing parts supplied by reference TRBV2 and TRBJ1-6, is EPEVTQTPSHQVTQMGQEVILRCVPISNHLYFYWYRQILGQKVEFLVSFYNNEISEKSEIFDDQFSVERPDGSNFTLKIRSTKLEDSAMYFCASRKGGGTGHSPLHFGNGTRLTVT.

The genes are TRBV2 and TRBJ1-2; D remains unclear. CDR3 length: 14 residues. Trimming removed 2 bases at V and 8 bases at J, with 15 bases between. Germline V gives CDR1 SNHLY, CDR2 FYNNEI. This CDR3 reads CASSESGSQKGYTF. CDR3 nucleotides: TGTGCCAGCAGTGAAAGTGGCAGTCAGAAGGGCTACACCTTC.

This clone appeared many times. It is unclear where the CDR3 begins or ends on the DNA, so no DNA is shown, and the CDR3 is as TCRdb lists it. Here the CDR3 reads CASSYSVGAGARTF. The chain uses TRBV6-2 or TRBV6-3 and TRBJ1-2. Germline loops: CDR1 MNHEY, CDR2 SVGEGT. Counting both end residues, the CDR3 totals 14 amino acids.

The chain uses TRBV5-1 and TRBJ1-4; 10 nucleotides align to TRBD1. Germline lookup yields CDR1 SGHRS and CDR2 YFSETQ. This CDR3 spans 15 amino acids. V shed 4 bases and J 8 bases; nucleotides not matched to a gene: 8. In nucleotides, the CDR3 is TGCGCCAGCAGCGAAGGACAGGGGGGAAGGGAAAAACTGTTTTTT. Translation: CASSEGQGGREKLFF.

The J gene is TRBJ2-4, the V gene TRBV11-3, with no clear D. Germline V gives CDR1 SGHNT, CDR2 YENEEA. The V end was cut by 0 bases, the J end by 9 bases, with 9 bases between. There are 13 residues in the CDR3. The CDR3 loop reads CASSLDTGGIQYF. The CDR3 region has the DNA TGTGCCAGCAGCTTAGACACGGGTGGCATTCAGTACTTC.

This clone occurred once. This chain joins TRBV5-5 and TRBJ2-3; D gene unclear. The CDR3 runs to 14 residues. In germline, CDR1 is SGHKS, CDR2 YYEKEE (reference sequence). V was clipped by 4 bases and J by 2 bases, with 11 bases between them. The CDR3 DNA reads TGTGCCAGCAGCCCTCGAGGCCACACAGATACGCAGTATTTT. Translation: CASSPRGHTDTQYF.

This chain links TRBV20-1 with TRBJ2-7; D unresolved. Trimming took off 6 bases at V and 2 bases at J, with 5 bases between the two ends. CDR1 is DFQATT, CDR2 SNEGSKA, per germline (reference sequence). This CDR3 region has 10 residues. The CDR3 here is CSAEPYEQYF. CDR3 nucleotide sequence: TGCAGTGCAGAACCCTACGAGCAGTACTTC.

The CDR3, as DNA: TGTGCCAGCAGTGAATCAAACAGCAACACTGAAGCTTTCTTT. Translation gives CASSESNSNTEAFF. V gene TRBV6-1 combines with J gene TRBJ1-1; D gene unclear. CDR3 size: 14 residues. Trimming cost V 2 bases and J 2 bases, with 9 bases left between them. Looked up from germline, CDR1 is MNHNS and CDR2 is SASEGT.

The chain couples TRBV5-1 to TRBJ1-6; D ambiguous. The germline CDR1 and CDR2 sequences are SGHRS and YFSETQ. The CDR3 is 13 amino acids. Between the trimmed V and J ends, which lost 6 bases and 5 bases, there was a span of 9 bases. CDR3: CASKFGDNSPLHF. CDR3 in DNA: TGCGCCAGCAAATTCGGGGATAATTCACCCCTCCACTTT.

This rearrangement joins TRBV6-5 to TRBJ1-2, with 8 bases identical to TRBD1. The trim removed 0 bases at V and 6 bases at J, leaving 6 bases unmatched. This CDR3 region has 15 residues. CDR1 and CDR2 from the germline V gene are MNHEY and SVGAGI. The CDR3 nucleotides are TGTGCCAGCAGTTACTCGTTCAAGGACAGGGATGGCTACACCTTC. This encodes CASSYSFKDRDGYTF.

V usage is TRBV25-1 and J usage is TRBJ2-3; the match to TRBD2 covers 8 bases. From germline, CDR1 is MGHDK and CDR2 SYGVNS. The CDR3 spans 15 residues. V shed 3 bases, J shed 6 bases, and the junction held 8 bases outside the gene matches. CDR3 in amino acids: CASSDIAGGADTQYF. Here the CDR3 DNA reads TGTGCCAGCAGTGATATCGCGGGGGGAGCGGATACGCAGTATTTT.

The chain recombines TRBV29-1 with TRBJ1-2; 9 bases are shared with TRBD1. This CDR3 has 15 residues. The V gene's germline CDR1 is SQVTM and CDR2 ANQGSEA. With 6 bases clipped from V and 2 bases from J, the junction kept 10 bases outside the gene matches. The CDR3 nucleotides are TGCAGCGTGGGGCCTCCGGGACAGGGAAACTATGGCTACACCTTC. It specifies CSVGPPGQGNYGYTF.

The V call is TRBV7-9, the J call TRBJ1-5; 8 bases agree with TRBD1. This CDR3 region has 14 residues. The V and J ends lost 4 bases and 7 bases, in that order; junction bases with no gene match: 6. Per the germline V gene, CDR1 is SEHNR and CDR2 is FQNEAQ (reference sequence). In DNA, the CDR3 is TGTGCCAGCAGCTCCCAGGGGGCTGGACAGCCCCAGCATTTT. Encoded protein: CASSSQGAGQPQHF. Together with reference TRBV7-9 and TRBJ1-5, the CDR3 gives the full variable domain: DTGVSQNPRHKITKRGQNVTFRCDPISEHNRLYWYRQTLGQGPEFLTYFQNEAQLEKSRLLSDRFSAERPKGSFSTLEIQRTEQGDSAMYLCASSSQGAGQPQHFGDGTRLSIL.

This clone was observed once. The chain joins TRBV10-3 to TRBJ2-2; TRBD1 agrees at 7 bases. Germline V gene sequence: CDR1 ENHRY, CDR2 SYGVKD. The trim removed 9 bases at V and 1 base at J, leaving 2 bases unmatched. This CDR3 is 13 amino acids long. The CDR3 DNA reads as TGTGCCATAGGGACAGAGAACACCGGGGAGCTGTTTTTT. Encoded protein: CAIGTENTGELFF.

V gene TRBV3-1 (or the pseudogene TRBV3-2) combines with J gene TRBJ1-4; 8 nucleotides agree with TRBD1. This CDR3 has 15 residues. The ends lost 3 bases at V and 8 bases at J; junction bases unmatched: 8. Per germline, CDR1 LGHDT and CDR2 YNNKEL (reference sequence). As DNA, the CDR3 is TGTGCCAGCAGCCATACCGGACAGGGTCACGAAAAACTGTTTTTT. Residues: CASSHTGQGHEKLFF.